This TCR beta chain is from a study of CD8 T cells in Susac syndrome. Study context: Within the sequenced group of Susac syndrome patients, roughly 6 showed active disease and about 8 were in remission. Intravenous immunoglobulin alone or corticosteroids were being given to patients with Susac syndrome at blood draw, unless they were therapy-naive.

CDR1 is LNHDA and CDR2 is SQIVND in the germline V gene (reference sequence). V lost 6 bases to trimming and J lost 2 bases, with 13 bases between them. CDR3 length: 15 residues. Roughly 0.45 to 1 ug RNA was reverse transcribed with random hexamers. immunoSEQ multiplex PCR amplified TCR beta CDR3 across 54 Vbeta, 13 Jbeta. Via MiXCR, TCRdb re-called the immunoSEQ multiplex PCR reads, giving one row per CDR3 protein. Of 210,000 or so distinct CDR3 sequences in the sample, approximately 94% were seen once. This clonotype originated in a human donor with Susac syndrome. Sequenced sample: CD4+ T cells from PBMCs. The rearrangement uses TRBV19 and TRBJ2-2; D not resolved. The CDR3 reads CASRDTRVNTGELFF. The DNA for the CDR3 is TGTGCCAGTAGAGACACAAGAGTAAACACCGGGGAGCTGTTTTTT. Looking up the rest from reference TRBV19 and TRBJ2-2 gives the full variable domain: DGGITQSPKYLFRKEGQNVTLSCEQNLNHDAMYWYRQDPGQGLRLIYYSQIVNDFQKGDIAEGYSVSREKKESFPLTVTSAQKNPTAFYLCASRDTRVNTGELFFGEGSRLTVL.